Below, 8 T cell receptor beta chains from the same sample are listed, as sequenced in a study of blood T cell repertoires in COVID-19. The method was immunoSEQ multiplex PCR; TCRdb's version includes in-frame clones alone and lacks a portion of them. The table lists roughly 150,000 clones, 90% of them singletons. The source material was peripheral blood. The receptor set was obtained from a man aged 55 to 70 with active or convalescent COVID-19.

The table lists this clone with a count of one. The J gene is TRBJ2-3, the V gene TRBV2; D not resolved. Germline values: CDR1 SNHLY, CDR2 FYNNEI. V was clipped by 8 bases and J by 4 bases, with 10 bases between them. The CDR3 runs to 12 residues. The chain's CDR3 is CASGRPPDTQYF. DNA for the CDR3: TGTGCCAGCGGCCGCCCACCAGATACGCAGTATTTT. Based on the CDR3 plus reference TRBV2 and TRBJ2-3, the full variable domain is EPEVTQTPSHQVTQMGQEVILRCVPISNHLYFYWYRQILGQKVEFLVSFYNNEISEKSEIFDDQFSVERPDGSNFTLKIRSTKLEDSAMYFCASGRPPDTQYFGPGTRLTVL.

The chain is built from TRBV6-5 and TRBJ1-2; weak D call: TRBD1 (6 bases). The CDR3 spans 15 residues. V was pared by 10 bases and J by 0 bases, with 18 bases between. CDR1 is MNHEY, CDR2 SVGAGI, per germline. The DNA of the CDR3 is TGTGCCATCATACCTCGGGACACACCTAACTATGGCTACACCTTC. As protein: CAIIPRDTPNYGYTF.

This sequence joins TRBV7-9 and TRBJ1-1, with 7 bases lining up with TRBD1. The CDR3 is 14 amino acids. V lost 5 bases, J lost 4 bases, and 7 bases stayed unmatched. The V gene's germline CDR1 is SEHNR and CDR2 FQNEAQ (reference sequence). The CDR3 loop reads CASSTRQGPTEAFF. The CDR3 DNA follows: TGTGCCAGCAGCACTCGACAGGGTCCCACTGAAGCTTTCTTT.

The chain uses TRBV5-1 and TRBJ1-2, with D maybe TRBD1 (5 bases). CDR1 and CDR2 from the germline V gene are SGHRS and YFSETQ. The CDR3 contains 13 residues. Trimming took off 1 base at V and 3 bases at J, with 7 bases between the two ends. CDR3 residues: CASSLTGHYGYTF. As DNA, the CDR3 is TGCGCCAGCAGCTTGACAGGACACTATGGCTACACCTTC.

V gene TRBV10-1 combines with J gene TRBJ2-2; 11 nucleotides agree with TRBD2. This CDR3 has 16 residues. CDR1 is WNHNN, CDR2 SYGVQD, per germline (reference sequence). With V trimmed by 2 bases and J by 1 base, 0 bases remained unmatched. CDR3 coding DNA: TGCGCCAGCAGTGAGGGGACTAGCGGGAACACCGGGGAGCTGTTTTTT. Translation gives CASSEGTSGNTGELFF.

The gene calls are TRBV28 and TRBJ2-7, with TRBD1 identical over 7 bases. Germline V lookup: CDR1 MDHEN, CDR2 SYDVKM. Trimming took 2 bases from V and 4 from J; bases not matched to a gene: 14. The CDR3 runs 17 residues. CDR3 loop: CASSLMRGGQRDYEQYF. CDR3 coding DNA: TGTGCCAGCAGTTTAATGAGAGGGGGACAGCGTGATTACGAGCAGTACTTC.

V gene TRBV3-1 (or the pseudogene TRBV3-2) combines with J gene TRBJ1-2, with D unclear. With 3 bases removed from V and 1 base from J, the gap between germline ends came to 15 bases. The CDR3 is made up of 16 amino acids. Germline loops: CDR1 LGHDT, CDR2 YNNKEL (reference sequence). CDR3 loop: CASSQERPQSNYGYTF. For the CDR3, the DNA is TGTGCCAGCAGCCAGGAAAGACCACAGAGTAACTATGGCTACACCTTC.

The chain employs TRBV7-9 and TRBJ2-6; D not certain. Per the germline V gene, CDR1 is SEHNR and CDR2 is FQNEAQ (reference sequence). Trimming shortened V by 8 bases and J by 0 bases, and 11 bases separated the two germline ends. This CDR3 is 15 amino acids long. CDR3 region: CASSLTRSGANVLTF. CDR3 nucleotides: TGTGCCAGCTCACTCACTCGCTCTGGGGCCAACGTCCTGACTTTC.